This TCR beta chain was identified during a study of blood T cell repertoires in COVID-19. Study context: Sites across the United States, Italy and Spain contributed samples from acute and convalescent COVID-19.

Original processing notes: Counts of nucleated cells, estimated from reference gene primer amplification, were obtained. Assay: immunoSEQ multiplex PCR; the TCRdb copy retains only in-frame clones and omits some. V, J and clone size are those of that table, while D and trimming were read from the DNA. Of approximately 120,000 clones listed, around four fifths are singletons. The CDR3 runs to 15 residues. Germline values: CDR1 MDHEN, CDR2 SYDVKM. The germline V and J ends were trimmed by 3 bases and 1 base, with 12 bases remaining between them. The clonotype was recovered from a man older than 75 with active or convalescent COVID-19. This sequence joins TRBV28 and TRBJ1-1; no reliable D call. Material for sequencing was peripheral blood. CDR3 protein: CASSFTGVGNTEAFF. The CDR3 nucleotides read TGTGCCAGCAGTTTTACGGGAGTGGGGAACACTGAAGCTTTCTTT.